These 5 T cell receptor beta chains came from one sample sequenced in a study of siplizumab effects on memory and regulatory T cells (dated by TCRdb to between 2018 and 2021). The library was generated by the immunoSEQ multiplex PCR assay. TCRdb carries this immuneACCESS record with in-frame sequences only. Its versions omit some clonotypes, under half of them owing to an unresolved V gene in the studies checked, with the rest unexplained. This sample lists approximately 100,000 clones; 80% to 95% were detected once. Together, the top ten hold around 12% of the sample. Material: non-Treg CD4+ T cells sorted from blood. The cell subset or site label, as the study defines it: FACS-sorted unstimulated CD4+ non-regulatory T cells. These receptors were taken from a human donor in good health.

The chain recombines TRBV7-2 with TRBJ1-5; 9 bases map to TRBD1. V shed 5 bases, J shed 5 bases, and the junction held 4 bases outside the gene matches. The germline V gene has CDR1 SGHTA and CDR2 FQGNSA. The CDR3 loop spans 14 amino acids. CDR3 sequence reads: CASSITGGDQPQHF. CDR3 coding DNA: TGTGCCAGCAGCATAACAGGGGGCGATCAGCCCCAGCATTTT.

The chain is built from TRBV9 and TRBJ1-1; no clear D gene. The V gene lost 0 bases and the J gene lost 2 bases, with 5 bases spanning the gap. CDR1 SGDLS and CDR2 YYNGEE come from the germline V gene. The CDR3 has 13 residues. The CDR3 DNA reads TGTGCCAGCAGCGTAGAACCTAACACTGAAGCTTTCTTT. Translating gives CASSVEPNTEAFF. Supplemented by reference TRBV9 and TRBJ1-1, the full variable domain reads DSGVTQTPKHLITATGQRVTLRCSPRSGDLSVYWYQQSLDQGLQFLIQYYNGEERAKGNILERFSAQQFPDLHSELNLSSLELGDSALYFCASSVEPNTEAFFGQGTRLTVV.

This chain connects TRBV7-2 to TRBJ2-7; perhaps TRBD2 as D (7 bases). CDR1 is SGHTA and CDR2 is FQGNSA in the germline V gene. There are 15 residues in the CDR3. Trimming took 5 bases from V and 2 from J, leaving 16 bases between them. The CDR3 spells CASSLQRGGAYEQYF. CDR3 DNA: TGTGCCAGCAGCCTCCAAAGAGGGGGGGCCTACGAGCAGTACTTC.

The J gene is TRBJ2-3, the V gene TRBV4-1; a weak D match, TRBD2 (6 bases). Germline CDR1 MGHRA, CDR2 YSYEKL. This CDR3 comprises 15 residues. Trimming pared 0 bases from V and 1 base from J, leaving 8 bases between. This chain's CDR3 is CASSQDRRGTDTQYF. Written as DNA, the CDR3 is TGCGCCAGCAGCCAAGATAGGAGGGGCACAGATACGCAGTATTTT.

The rearrangement joins TRBV6-6 to TRBJ1-5, with D possibly being TRBD1 (5 bases). The V end lost 0 bases, the J end lost 4 bases, and 7 bases lay between the germline ends. The CDR3 covers 14 residues. Germline V gene sequence: CDR1 MNHNY, CDR2 SVGAGI (reference sequence). CDR3 sequence: CASSYSGRNQPQHF. The CDR3 nucleotides are TGTGCCAGCAGTTACTCGGGGCGGAATCAGCCCCAGCATTTT.